The present T cell receptor beta chain was sequenced within a study of identical twins. A remark on this clonotype: Its antigen is unknown.

Through template switching, a universal primer site was introduced, and the cDNA contained unique molecular identifiers. TCRdb passed the 5' RACE reads through MiXCR, listing each CDR3 protein once. The sample carries some 760,000 distinct CDR3 sequences, around a sixth recorded once. Overall study findings and caveats: Sharing of beta out-of-frame sequences by twins showed a weaker excess.

This CDR3 region has 14 residues. The germline V gene has CDR1 SGHRS and CDR2 YFSETQ. Deletions cut 1 base from V and 0 bases from J, with 6 bases between. Everyone who donated was a healthy Caucasian. This sample also belongs to another study, concerning T cells expressing NK-cell markers.

The clonotype originates from a woman in her late teens or twenties in good health. The chain carries TRBV5-1 and TRBJ2-3; D not certain. Sample: PBMCs. The CDR3 DNA reads TGCGCCAGCAGCTTGAGACACAGCACAGATACGCAGTATTTT. This encodes CASSLRHSTDTQYF. Using reference TRBV5-1 and TRBJ2-3 for the parts outside the CDR3, the full variable domain is KAGVTQTPRYLIKTRGQQVTLSCSPISGHRSVSWYQQTPGQGLQFLFEYFSETQRNKGNFPGRFSGRQFSNSRSEMNVSTLELGDSALYLCASSLRHSTDTQYFGPGTRLTVL.